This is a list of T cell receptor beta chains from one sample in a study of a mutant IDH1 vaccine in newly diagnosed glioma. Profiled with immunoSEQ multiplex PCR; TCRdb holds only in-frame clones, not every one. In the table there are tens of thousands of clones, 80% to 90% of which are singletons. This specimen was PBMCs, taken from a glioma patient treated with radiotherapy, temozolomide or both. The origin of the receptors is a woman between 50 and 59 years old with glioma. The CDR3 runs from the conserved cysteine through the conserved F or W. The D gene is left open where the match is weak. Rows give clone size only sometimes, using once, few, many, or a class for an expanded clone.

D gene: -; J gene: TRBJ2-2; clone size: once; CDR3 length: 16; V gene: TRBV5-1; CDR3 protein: CASSFSGLANTGELFF; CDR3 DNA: TGCGCCAGCAGCTTTTCGGGACTCGCGAACACCGGGGAGCTGTTTTTT
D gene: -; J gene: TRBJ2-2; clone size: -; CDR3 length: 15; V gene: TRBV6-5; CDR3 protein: CASSAPEGRTGELFF; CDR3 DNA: TGTGCCAGCAGCGCGCCTGAAGGGAGAACCGGGGAGCTGTTTTTT
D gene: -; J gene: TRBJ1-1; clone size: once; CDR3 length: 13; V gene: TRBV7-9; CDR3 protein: CASSDVGHTEAFF; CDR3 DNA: TGTGCCAGCAGCGACGTAGGGCACACTGAAGCTTTCTTT
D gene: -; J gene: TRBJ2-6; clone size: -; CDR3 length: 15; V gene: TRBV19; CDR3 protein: CASSPSGLAANVLTF; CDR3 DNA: TGTGCCAGTAGCCCTTCCGGACTTGCCGCCAACGTCCTGACTTTC
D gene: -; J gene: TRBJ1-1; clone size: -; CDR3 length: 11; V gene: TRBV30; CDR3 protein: CAWSPTRETFF; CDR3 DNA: TGTGCCTGGAGTCCTACCCGTGAAACTTTCTTT
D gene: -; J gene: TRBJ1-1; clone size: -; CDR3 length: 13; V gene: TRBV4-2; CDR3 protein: CASSQEPNTEAFF; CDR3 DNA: TGTGCCAGCAGCCAAGAACCGAACACTGAAGCTTTCTTT
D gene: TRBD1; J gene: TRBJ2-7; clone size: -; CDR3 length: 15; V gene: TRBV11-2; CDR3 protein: CASSFQGVRSYEQYF; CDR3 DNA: TGTGCCAGCAGCTTCCAGGGGGTTAGGTCTTACGAGCAGTACTTC
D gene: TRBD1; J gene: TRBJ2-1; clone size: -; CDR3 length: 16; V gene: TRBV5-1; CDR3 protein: CASSRRDRVGLHEQFF; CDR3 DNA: TGCGCCAGCAGCAGGCGAGACAGGGTGGGTTTGCATGAGCAGTTCTTC
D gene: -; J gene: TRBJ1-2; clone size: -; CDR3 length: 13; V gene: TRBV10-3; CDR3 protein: CAISEVLDYGYTF; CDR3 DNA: TGTGCCATCAGTGAGGTCCTAGACTATGGCTACACCTTC
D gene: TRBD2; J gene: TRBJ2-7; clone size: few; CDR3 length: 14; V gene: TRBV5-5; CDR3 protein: CASSLVRRGNEQYF; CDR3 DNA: TGTGCCAGCAGCTTGGTGAGGCGGGGGAACGAGCAGTACTTC
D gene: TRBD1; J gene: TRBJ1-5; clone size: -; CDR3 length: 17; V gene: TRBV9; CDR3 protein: CASSAGPGTGLNQPQHF; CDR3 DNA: TGTGCCAGCAGCGCTGGCCCGGGGACAGGCCTAAATCAGCCCCAGCATTTT
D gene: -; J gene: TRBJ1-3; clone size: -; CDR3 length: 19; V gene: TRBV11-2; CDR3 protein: CASSFSGGKVGATGNTIYF; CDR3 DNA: TGTGCCAGCAGCTTTAGTGGGGGGAAGGTGGGGGCTACTGGAAACACCATATATTTT
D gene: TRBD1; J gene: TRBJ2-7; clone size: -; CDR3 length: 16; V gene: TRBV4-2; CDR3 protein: CASSQKSYRDSYEQYF; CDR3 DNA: TGTGCCAGCAGCCAAAAATCGTACCGGGACAGCTACGAGCAGTACTTC
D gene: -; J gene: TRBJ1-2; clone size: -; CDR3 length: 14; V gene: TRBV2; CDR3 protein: CASSEGGPIRGYTF; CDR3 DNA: TGTGCCAGCAGTGAAGGTGGCCCTATTCGTGGCTACACCTTC
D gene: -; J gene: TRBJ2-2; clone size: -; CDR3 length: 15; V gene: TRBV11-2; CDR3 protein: CASSHRGRNTGELFF; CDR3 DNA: TGTGCCAGCAGCCATCGGGGGAGAAACACCGGGGAGCTGTTTTTT
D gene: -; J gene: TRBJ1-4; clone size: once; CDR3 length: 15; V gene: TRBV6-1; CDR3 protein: CASSEEWGEGEKLFF; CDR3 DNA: TGTGCCAGCAGTGAAGAGTGGGGGGAAGGGGAAAAACTGTTTTTT
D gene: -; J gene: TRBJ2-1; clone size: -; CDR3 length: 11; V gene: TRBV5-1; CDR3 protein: CASSLRNEQFF; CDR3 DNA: TGCGCCAGCAGCCTCAGGAATGAGCAGTTCTTC
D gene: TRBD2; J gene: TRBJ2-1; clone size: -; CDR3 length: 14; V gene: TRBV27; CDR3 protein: CATRAGGLYNEQFF; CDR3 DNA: TGTGCCACCCGAGCGGGGGGGCTCTACAATGAGCAGTTCTTC
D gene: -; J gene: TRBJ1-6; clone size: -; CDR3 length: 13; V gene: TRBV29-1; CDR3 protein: CSVVEGIGSPLHF; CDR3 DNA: TGCAGCGTTGTTGAGGGGATCGGATCACCCCTCCACTTT
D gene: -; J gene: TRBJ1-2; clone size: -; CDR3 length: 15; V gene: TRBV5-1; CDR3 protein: CASSRDGLGSSGYTF; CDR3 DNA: TGCGCCAGCAGCCGGGACGGGTTGGGCAGCTCCGGCTACACCTTC
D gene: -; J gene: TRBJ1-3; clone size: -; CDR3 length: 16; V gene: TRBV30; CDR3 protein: CAWRGQIDFSGNTIYF; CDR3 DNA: TGTGCCTGGAGAGGGCAGATTGACTTCTCTGGAAACACCATATATTTT
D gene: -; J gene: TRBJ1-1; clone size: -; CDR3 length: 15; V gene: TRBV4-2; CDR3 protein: CASSQDNIDTTEAFF; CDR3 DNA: TGTGCCAGCAGCCAAGATAATATAGATACTACTGAAGCTTTCTTT
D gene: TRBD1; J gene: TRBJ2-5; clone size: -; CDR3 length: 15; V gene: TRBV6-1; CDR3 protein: CASNLNQGGWETQYF; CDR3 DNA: TGTGCCAGCAACCTAAACCAAGGGGGCTGGGAGACCCAGTACTTC
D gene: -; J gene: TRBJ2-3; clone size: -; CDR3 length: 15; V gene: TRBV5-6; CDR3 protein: CASSLGRGSTDTQYF; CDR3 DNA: TGTGCCAGCAGCTTGGGCAGGGGCAGCACAGATACGCAGTATTTT
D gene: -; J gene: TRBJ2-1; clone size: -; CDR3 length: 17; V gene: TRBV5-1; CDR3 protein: CASSEGPWGVSYNEQFF; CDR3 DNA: TGCGCCAGCAGCGAGGGCCCTTGGGGAGTGTCCTACAATGAGCAGTTCTTC
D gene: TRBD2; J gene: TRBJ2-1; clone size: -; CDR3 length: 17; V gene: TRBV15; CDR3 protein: CATSRDAGGGSYNEQFF; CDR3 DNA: TGTGCCACCAGCAGAGATGCGGGGGGTGGCTCCTACAATGAGCAGTTCTTC
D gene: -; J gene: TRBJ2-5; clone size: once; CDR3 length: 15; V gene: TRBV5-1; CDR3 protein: CASAIRGVYQETQYF; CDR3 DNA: TGCGCCAGCGCTATAAGGGGGGTATACCAAGAGACCCAGTACTTC
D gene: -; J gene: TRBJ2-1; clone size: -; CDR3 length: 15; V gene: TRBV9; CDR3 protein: CASSEAGNSYNEQFF; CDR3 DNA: TGTGCCAGCAGCGAGGCAGGGAACTCCTACAATGAGCAGTTCTTC
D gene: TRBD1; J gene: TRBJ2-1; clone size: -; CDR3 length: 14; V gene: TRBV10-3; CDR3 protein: CAISLGQSYNEQFF; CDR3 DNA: TGTGCCATCAGCTTGGGACAGTCCTACAATGAGCAGTTCTTC
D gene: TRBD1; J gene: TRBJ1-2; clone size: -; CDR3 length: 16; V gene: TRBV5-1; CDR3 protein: CASSLGAGGVNYGYTF; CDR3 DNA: TGCGCCAGCAGCTTGGGGGCAGGGGGTGTTAACTATGGCTACACCTTC
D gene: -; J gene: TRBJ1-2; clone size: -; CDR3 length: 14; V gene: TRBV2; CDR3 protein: CASSKRAANYGYTF; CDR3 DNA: TGTGCCAGCAGCAAACGGGCGGCGAACTATGGCTACACCTTC
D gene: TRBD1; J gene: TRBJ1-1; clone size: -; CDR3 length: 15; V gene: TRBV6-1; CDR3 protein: CASSDVNRGLTEAFF; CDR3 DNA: TGTGCCAGCAGTGATGTAAACAGGGGACTCACTGAAGCTTTCTTT
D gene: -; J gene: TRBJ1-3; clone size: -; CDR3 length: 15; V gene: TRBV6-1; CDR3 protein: CASSERAVSGNTIYF; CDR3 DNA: TGTGCCAGCAGTGAGCGGGCGGTCTCTGGAAACACCATATATTTT
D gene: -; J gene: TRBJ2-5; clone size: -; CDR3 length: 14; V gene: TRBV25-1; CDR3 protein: CASSEFSGRETQYF; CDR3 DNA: TGTGCCAGCAGTGAATTCTCCGGACGGGAGACCCAGTACTTC
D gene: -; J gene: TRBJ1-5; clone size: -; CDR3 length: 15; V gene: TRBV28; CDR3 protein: CASRLRGDSNQPQHF; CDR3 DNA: TGTGCCAGCAGGTTACGGGGGGATAGCAATCAGCCCCAGCATTTT
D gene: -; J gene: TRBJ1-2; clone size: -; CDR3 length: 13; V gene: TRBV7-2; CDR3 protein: CASSQDRTYGYTF; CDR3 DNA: TGTGCCAGCAGCCAAGACAGGACCTATGGCTACACCTTC
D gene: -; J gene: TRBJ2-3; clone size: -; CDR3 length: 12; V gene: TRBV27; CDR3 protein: CASSNPPDTQYF; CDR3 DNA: TGTGCCAGCAGCAACCCCCCAGATACGCAGTATTTT
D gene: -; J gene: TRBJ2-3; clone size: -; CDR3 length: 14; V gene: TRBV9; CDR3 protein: CASRTDPMTDTQYF; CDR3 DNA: TGTGCCAGCCGAACGGACCCAATGACAGATACGCAGTATTTT
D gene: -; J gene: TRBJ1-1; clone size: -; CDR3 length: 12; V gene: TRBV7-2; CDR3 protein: CASSLALRKAFF; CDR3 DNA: TGTGCCAGCAGCTTAGCCTTACGAAAAGCTTTCTTT